This T cell receptor (beta chain) is drawn from a study of CD8 T cells in ankylosing spondylitis. Study observations and caveats: About 8 highly homologous variants made up a TCR beta motif, and this motif appeared characteristic of ankylosing spondylitis blood. Reported data indicate significant enrichment of disease-linked clones within matched ankylosing spondylitis synovial fluid. Previous work reported some of these motif variants in the synovial fluid and blood of reactive arthritis.

5'-RACE, quantitative and with molecular barcodes, yielded the TCR beta libraries. TCRdb fed the 5' RACE reads into MiXCR, producing one record per CDR3 protein. The data show 200,000 to 300,000 distinct CDR3 sequences, less than 10% seen once. The CDR3 contains 15 residues. Germline V gene lookup returns CDR1 LNHDA and CDR2 SQIVND (reference sequence). Trimming pared 7 bases from V and 0 bases from J, leaving 13 bases between. The table lists this clonotype with many counts. Its antigen is not known. This clonotype was obtained from a male donor with ankylosing spondylitis or in good health (not recorded which). The chain couples TRBV19 to TRBJ1-5; D is unclear. The sample comprised blood, either unsorted or a sorted T cell fraction (not recorded which). CDR3 DNA sequence: TGTGCCAGTAAGAGGGCGGTCGATAGCAATCAGCCCCAGCATTTT. It is translated as CASKRAVDSNQPQHF.